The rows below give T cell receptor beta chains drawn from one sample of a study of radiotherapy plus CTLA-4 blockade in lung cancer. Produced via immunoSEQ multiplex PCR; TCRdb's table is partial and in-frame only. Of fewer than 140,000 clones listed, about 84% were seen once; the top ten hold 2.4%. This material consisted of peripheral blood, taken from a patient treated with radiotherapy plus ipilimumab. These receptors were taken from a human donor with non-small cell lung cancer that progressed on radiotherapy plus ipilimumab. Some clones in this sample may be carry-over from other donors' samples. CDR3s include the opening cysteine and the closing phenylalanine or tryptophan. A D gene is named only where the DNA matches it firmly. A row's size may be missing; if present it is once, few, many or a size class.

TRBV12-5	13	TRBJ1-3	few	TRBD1	CASGPTGGNTIYF	TGTGCTAGTGGCCCGACAGGGGGAAACACCATATATTTT
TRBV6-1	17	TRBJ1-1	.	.	CASSVSRGWAAGTEAFF	TGTGCCAGCAGTGTATCTAGGGGATGGGCGGCGGGCACTGAAGCTTTCTTT
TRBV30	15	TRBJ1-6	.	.	CAWSPATGGNSPLHF	TGTGCCTGGAGTCCGGCCACGGGGGGCAATTCACCCCTCCACTTT
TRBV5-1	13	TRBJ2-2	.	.	CASSLTSWRELFF	TGCGCCAGCAGCTTGACCTCCTGGAGGGAGCTGTTTTTT
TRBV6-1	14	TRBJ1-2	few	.	CASTEFGGRGGYTF	TGTGCCAGCACTGAGTTTGGGGGGCGGGGGGGCTACACCTTC
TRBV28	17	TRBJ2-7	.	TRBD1	CASSSAGTGASRLEQYF	TGTGCCAGCAGTTCCGCCGGGACAGGGGCCTCTCGACTAGAGCAGTACTTC
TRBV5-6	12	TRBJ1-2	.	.	CASSLGGYGYTF	TGTGCCAGCAGCTTAGGGGGGTACGGCTACACCTTC
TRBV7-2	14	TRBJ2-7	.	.	CASSLRRRVYEQYF	TGTGCCAGCAGCTTAAGGCGGAGGGTCTACGAGCAGTACTTC
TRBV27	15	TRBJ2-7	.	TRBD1	CASSLVLDRGRRQYF	TGTGCCAGCAGTTTAGTTCTGGACAGGGGGCGTAGACAGTACTTC
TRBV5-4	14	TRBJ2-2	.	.	CASSFALNTGELFF	TGTGCCAGCAGCTTCGCCCTGAACACCGGGGAGCTGTTTTTT
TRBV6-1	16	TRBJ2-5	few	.	CASSEARGGARETQYF	TGTGCCAGCAGTGAAGCGCGAGGGGGGGCCAGAGAGACCCAGTACTTC
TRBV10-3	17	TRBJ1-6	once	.	CAISESIGPGDNSPLHF	TGTGCCATCAGTGAGTCTATTGGGCCAGGGGATAATTCACCCCTCCACTTT
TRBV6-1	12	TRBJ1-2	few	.	CASTHRNYGYTF	TGTGCCAGCACACACCGTAACTATGGCTACACCTTC
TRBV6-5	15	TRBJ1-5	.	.	CASRRTTHSNQPQHF	TGTGCCAGCAGGAGGACAACCCATAGCAATCAGCCCCAGCATTTT
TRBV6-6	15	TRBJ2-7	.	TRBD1	CASSFPGTGVYEQYF	TGTGCCAGCAGTTTCCCCGGGACAGGAGTTTACGAGCAGTACTTC
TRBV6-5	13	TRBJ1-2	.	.	CASSKLVGSGYTF	TGTGCCAGCAGCAAATTGGTGGGATCTGGCTACACCTTC
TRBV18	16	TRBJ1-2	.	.	CASSPPGRTANYGYTF	TGTGCCAGCTCACCACCGGGACGTACAGCTAACTATGGCTACACCTTC
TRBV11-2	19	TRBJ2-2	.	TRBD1	CASSLGDRGQAANTGELFF	TGTGCCAGCAGCTTAGGGGATCGAGGACAGGCCGCGAACACCGGGGAGCTGTTTTTT
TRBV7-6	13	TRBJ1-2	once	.	CASSSQPNYGYTF	TGTGCCAGCAGCTCACAGCCTAACTATGGCTACACCTTC
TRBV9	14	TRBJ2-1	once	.	CASRRGEEGYEQFF	TGTGCCAGCAGGAGGGGAGAGGAGGGCTATGAGCAGTTCTTC
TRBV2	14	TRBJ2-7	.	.	CASSEFGRGYEQYF	TGTGCCAGCAGTGAATTTGGCCGGGGGTACGAGCAGTACTTC
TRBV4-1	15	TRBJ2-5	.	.	CASSRTGLFQKTQYF	TGCGCCAGCAGCCGAACGGGACTGTTCCAGAAGACCCAGTACTTC
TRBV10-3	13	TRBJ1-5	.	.	CATQRGLNQPQHF	TGTGCCACCCAGAGGGGACTCAATCAGCCCCAGCATTTT
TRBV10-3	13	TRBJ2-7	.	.	CAISGDTRGEQYF	TGTGCCATCAGTGGAGATACAAGGGGCGAGCAGTACTTC
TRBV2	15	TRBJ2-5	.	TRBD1	CASRRTGTGEETQYF	TGTGCCAGCAGGCGAACCGGGACAGGGGAAGAGACCCAGTACTTC
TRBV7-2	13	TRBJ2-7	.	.	CASSLAGPYEQYF	TGTGCCAGCAGCTTAGCGGGGCCCTACGAGCAGTACTTC
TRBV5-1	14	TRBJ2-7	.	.	CASSAQGALYEQYF	TGCGCCAGCAGTGCCCAGGGAGCCCTCTACGAGCAGTACTTC
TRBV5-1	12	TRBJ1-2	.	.	CASSLTRYGYTF	TGCGCCAGCAGCCTGACTAGGTACGGCTACACCTTC
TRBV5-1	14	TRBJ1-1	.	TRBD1	CASSLTGGNTEAFF	TGCGCCAGCAGCTTGACAGGGGGGAACACTGAAGCTTTCTTT
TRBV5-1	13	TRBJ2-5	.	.	CASSLGIQETQYF	TGCGCCAGCAGCTTGGGTATCCAAGAGACCCAGTACTTC
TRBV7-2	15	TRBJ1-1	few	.	CASSTRQTLNTEAFF	TGTGCCAGCAGCACCAGACAGACACTGAACACTGAAGCTTTCTTT
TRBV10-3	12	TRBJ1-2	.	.	CATTQGNYGYTF	TGTGCCACTACCCAGGGTAACTATGGCTACACCTTC
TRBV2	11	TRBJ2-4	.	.	CASSRNAIQYF	TGTGCCAGCAGTAGGAATGCCATTCAGTACTTC
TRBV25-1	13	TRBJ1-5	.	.	CASSAVRGIAQHF	TGTGCCAGCAGTGCAGTGCGGGGGATAGCCCAGCATTTT
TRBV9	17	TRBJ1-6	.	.	CASSVGQGFSYNSPLHF	TGTGCCAGCAGCGTAGGGCAGGGTTTCTCCTATAATTCACCCCTCCACTTT
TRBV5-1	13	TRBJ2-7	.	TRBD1	CASSADRAYEQYF	TGCGCCAGCAGCGCGGACAGGGCCTACGAGCAGTACTTC
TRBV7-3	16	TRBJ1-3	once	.	CASRHRRGIAGNTIYF	TGTGCCAGCAGACACAGGAGGGGAATCGCTGGAAACACCATATATTTT
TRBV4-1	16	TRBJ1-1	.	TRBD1	CASSQTLLRGPTEAFF	TGCGCCAGCAGCCAAACACTACTCAGGGGGCCCACTGAAGCTTTCTTT
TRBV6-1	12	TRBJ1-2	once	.	CASRGDVYGYTF	TGTGCCAGCCGGGGGGACGTCTATGGCTACACCTTC
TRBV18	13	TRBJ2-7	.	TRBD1	CASSSDRTGEQYF	TGTGCCAGCTCATCGGACAGGACTGGGGAGCAGTACTTC
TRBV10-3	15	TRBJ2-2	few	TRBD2	CAISGLAGNTGELFF	TGTGCCATCAGTGGACTAGCGGGGAACACCGGGGAGCTGTTTTTT
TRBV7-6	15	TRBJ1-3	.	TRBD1	CASSPDRGPGNTIYF	TGTGCCAGCAGCCCTGACAGGGGGCCTGGAAACACCATATATTTT
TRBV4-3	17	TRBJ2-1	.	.	CASSQDGRTGYGNEQFF	TGCGCCAGCAGCCAAGATGGGAGAACGGGTTACGGCAATGAGCAGTTCTTC
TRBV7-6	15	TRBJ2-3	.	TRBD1	CASNPGQGRTDTQYF	TGTGCCAGCAATCCGGGACAGGGGAGAACAGATACGCAGTATTTT
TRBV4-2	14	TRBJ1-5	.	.	CASSQVDRNQPQHF	TGTGCCAGCAGCCAAGTGGACAGAAATCAGCCCCAGCATTTT
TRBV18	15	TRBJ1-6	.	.	CASSPTTASDSPLHF	TGTGCCAGCTCACCAACGACAGCCTCAGATTCACCCCTCCACTTT
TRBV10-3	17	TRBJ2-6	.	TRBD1	CASGPGTGSSGANVLTF	TGTGCCTCCGGCCCCGGGACAGGTTCCTCTGGGGCCAACGTCCTGACTTTC
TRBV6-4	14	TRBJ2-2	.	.	CASRRDVGTGELFF	TGTGCCAGCAGGCGGGATGTCGGGACCGGGGAGCTGTTTTTT
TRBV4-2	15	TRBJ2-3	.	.	CASSQDRYSTDTQYF	TGTGCCAGCAGCCAAGACAGATACAGCACAGATACGCAGTATTTT
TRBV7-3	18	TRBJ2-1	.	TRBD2	CASSPKGLAGSLVNEQFF	TGTGCCAGCAGCCCGAAGGGACTAGCGGGGTCCTTAGTCAATGAGCAGTTCTTC
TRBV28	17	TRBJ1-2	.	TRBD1	CASSLYRGRNGGYGYTF	TGTGCCAGCAGTTTATACAGGGGGCGGAACGGGGGGTATGGCTACACCTTC
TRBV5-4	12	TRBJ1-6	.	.	CASSFKDSPLHF	TGTGCCAGCAGCTTTAAGGATTCACCCCTCCACTTT
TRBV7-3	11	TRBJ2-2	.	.	CASSTNGELFF	TGTGCCAGCAGCACCAACGGGGAGCTGTTTTTT
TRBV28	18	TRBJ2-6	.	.	CASSPLGTGFSGANVLTF	TGTGCCAGCAGTCCCCTCGGAACAGGGTTCTCTGGGGCCAACGTCCTGACTTTC
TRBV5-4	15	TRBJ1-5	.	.	CASSLAGRTDQPQHF	TGTGCCAGCAGCTTGGCAGGGAGAACAGATCAGCCCCAGCATTTT
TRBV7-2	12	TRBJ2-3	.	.	CASSPEGYTQYF	TGTGCCAGCAGCCCCGAGGGTTATACGCAGTATTTT
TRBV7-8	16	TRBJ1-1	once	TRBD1	CASSRGAHRGGTEAFF	TGTGCCAGCAGCCGGGGAGCACACAGGGGAGGAACTGAAGCTTTCTTT
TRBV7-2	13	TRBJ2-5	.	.	CASSLGVVGTQYF	TGTGCCAGCAGCTTAGGGGTGGTGGGGACCCAGTACTTC
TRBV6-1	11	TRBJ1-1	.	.	CATTLNTEAFF	TGTGCCACTACGCTGAACACTGAAGCTTTCTTT
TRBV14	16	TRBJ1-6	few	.	CASSQGPGVYNSPLHF	TGTGCCAGCAGCCAGGGTCCAGGGGTCTATAATTCACCCCTCCACTTT